This entry is about one TCR beta chain. The antigen remains undetermined. The data were taken from a study of T cell responses to AZD1222 COVID-19 vaccine. Assay: immunoSEQ multiplex PCR; the TCRdb copy retains only in-frame clones and omits some. The table has 100,000 to 150,000 clones, around 91% seen once; the top ten hold about 4.2%. Study-wide results and limits: Spike-specific TCR breadth and depth were elevated following two AZD1222 doses. Most donors were white British, females outnumbered males, and clonal diversity was possibly underestimated.

The CDR3 runs to 13 residues. Germline V gene lookup returns CDR1 LGHDT and CDR2 YNNKEL (reference sequence). The J segment lost 8 bases and the V segment lost 2 bases, leaving 1 base of the junction unmatched. The chain uses TRBV3-1 (or the pseudogene TRBV3-2) and TRBJ2-1; 9 bases align to TRBD1. This sequence was found in an adult in good health. Material: peripheral blood, obtained on day 0 of MenACWY control vaccination. The CDR3 nucleotides are TGTGCCAGCAGCCAATGGGACAGGGATGAGCAGTTCTTC. It is translated as CASSQWDRDEQFF.